Below are 30 T cell receptor beta chains sequenced from a single sample in a study of shared clonotypes between healthy human individuals. Clones were sequenced by immunoSEQ multiplex PCR, and TCRdb holds only the in-frame ones, with some missing. The profile shows over a million clones, around 95% of them singletons. Source material: naive CD4+ T cells sorted from blood. Subset indicated: CD45RA+ positively selected. These receptors came from a man between 25 and 39 years old in good health.

J is TRBJ1-4 and V is TRBV4-1, with D uncertain. Germline CDR1 is MGHRA and CDR2 is YSYEKL. The CDR3 consists of 17 residues. Trimming shortened V by 2 bases and J by 7 bases, and 20 bases separated the two germline ends. The CDR3 nucleotides read TGCGCCAGCAGCCAAACGGGAAGTCCCACACTCCGTGAAAAACTGTTTTTT. This translates into CASSQTGSPTLREKLFF.

The chain couples TRBV7-3 to TRBJ2-3; D not certain. The CDR3 spans 13 residues. Trimming took 6 bases from V and 5 from J, leaving 12 bases between them. Germline-derived CDR1 and CDR2 are SGHTA and FQGTGA. The CDR3 spells CASSFDPRDTQYF. In nucleotides, the CDR3 is TGTGCCAGCAGTTTTGACCCCAGAGATACGCAGTATTTT.

The chain has TRBV7-6 and TRBJ1-3, with D perhaps TRBD1 (5 bases). This CDR3 has 14 amino acids. Looked up from germline, CDR1 is SGHVS and CDR2 is FNYEAQ. With 5 bases removed from V and 1 base from J, the gap between germline ends came to 9 bases. In DNA form, the CDR3 reads TGTGCCAGCAGCCGTGGGACTTCTGGAAACACCATATATTTT. This sequence encodes CASSRGTSGNTIYF.

The J gene is TRBJ2-7, the V gene TRBV7-9; D might be TRBD2 (6 bases). Germline values: CDR1 SEHNR, CDR2 FQNEAQ (reference sequence). V was shortened by 7 bases and J by 0 bases, with 10 bases between the two germline ends. The CDR3 runs to 13 residues. CDR3 DNA: TGTGCCAGCATGGGGGGATTCTCCTACGAGCAGTACTTC. Translation gives CASMGGFSYEQYF.

Worth noting for this clone: The sample holds other DNA sequences that translate to the same CDR3. The V call is TRBV28, the J call TRBJ1-4; tentatively, D is TRBD1 (5 bases). This CDR3 region has 15 residues. Trimming left V 6 bases short and J 0 bases short, with 11 bases between. In germline, CDR1 is MDHEN, CDR2 SYDVKM. The CDR3, as DNA: TGTGCCAGCAGCCTCGGGGGTGCAACTAATGAAAAACTGTTTTTT. Its protein is CASSLGGATNEKLFF. Full variable domain (remainder filled in from reference TRBV28 and TRBJ1-4): DVKVTQSSRYLVKRTGEKVFLECVQDMDHENMFWYRQDPGLGLRLIYFSYDVKMKEKGDIPEGYSVSREKKERFSLILESASTNQTSMYLCASSLGGATNEKLFFGSGTQLSVL.

The J gene is TRBJ2-7, the V gene TRBV5-8, with a possible D match to TRBD2 (5 bases). The CDR3 is made up of 13 amino acids. Germline CDR1 is SGHTS and CDR2 is YDEGEE. Trimming stripped 2 bases from V and 7 bases from J, with 13 bases between. CDR3 sequence reads: CASSFRGRGEQYF. The CDR3, as DNA: TGTGCCAGCAGCTTTCGGGGTCGTGGGGAGCAGTACTTC.

The rearrangement uses TRBV28 and TRBJ2-7, with D unresolved. CDR1 is MDHEN, CDR2 SYDVKM, per germline. The CDR3 contains 20 residues. Deletions cut 4 bases from V and 3 bases from J, with 31 bases between. The CDR3 DNA is TGTGCCAGCAGTTCCAGGCCCCCCGGCTTGTTCACCGGATCGAACTACGAGCAGTACTTC. Protein product: CASSSRPPGLFTGSNYEQYF.

J is TRBJ1-5 and V is TRBV6-6; D may be TRBD1 (5 bases). Germline CDR1 reads MNHNY; CDR2 reads SVGAGI (reference sequence). V was pared by 7 bases and J by 0 bases, with 16 bases between. The CDR3 length is 16 residues. CDR3 residues: CASTRSRQLSNQPQHF. The DNA of the CDR3 is TGTGCCAGCACCCGATCCCGACAGCTTAGCAATCAGCCCCAGCATTTT.

The chain joins TRBV5-1 to TRBJ2-5, with 9 nucleotides matching TRBD1. CDR1 and CDR2 from the germline V gene are SGHRS and YFSETQ. After removal of 3 bases from V and 7 bases from J, the junction contained 4 bases not matched to a gene. The CDR3 is 13 amino acids. The CDR3 here is CASSSTGGTTQYF. The DNA of the CDR3 is TGCGCCAGCAGCTCTACAGGGGGCACGACCCAGTACTTC.

The chain combines TRBV29-1 with TRBJ2-5; 9 nucleotides match TRBD1. V lost 0 bases to trimming and J lost 6 bases; unmatched junction nucleotides: 8. The CDR3 covers 15 residues. From germline, CDR1 is SQVTM and CDR2 ANQGSEA. The CDR3 DNA reads as TGCAGCGTTGAAGAAGGACAGGGGAACCCAAAGACCCAGTACTTC. As protein: CSVEEGQGNPKTQYF.

The rearrangement joins TRBV7-9 to TRBJ1-5; D uncertain. CDR1 and CDR2 from the germline V gene are SEHNR and FQNEAQ (reference sequence). CDR3 length equals 14 residues. V gave up 4 bases and J gave up 2 bases, with 9 bases separating them. The CDR3 region is CASSSGSGNQPQHF. The CDR3 DNA follows: TGTGCCAGCAGCTCCGGGTCGGGCAATCAGCCCCAGCATTTT. Looking up the rest from reference TRBV7-9 and TRBJ1-5 gives the full variable domain: DTGVSQNPRHKITKRGQNVTFRCDPISEHNRLYWYRQTLGQGPEFLTYFQNEAQLEKSRLLSDRFSAERPKGSFSTLEIQRTEQGDSAMYLCASSSGSGNQPQHFGDGTRLSIL.

This sequence joins TRBV30 and TRBJ1-2, with no clear D. This CDR3 is 13 amino acids long. V lost 4 bases and J 8 bases, leaving 17 bases between the germline ends. Per the germline V gene, CDR1 is GTSNPN and CDR2 is SVGIG (reference sequence). CDR3 in amino acids: CAWTSSRGWGYTF. In DNA, the CDR3 is TGTGCCTGGACCTCCTCCCGGGGATGGGGCTACACCTTC.

The chain couples TRBV7-9 to TRBJ1-2, with 8 bases aligning to TRBD1. V trimming: 5 bases; J trimming: 3 bases; junction bases outside the gene matches: 5. Germline CDR1 is SEHNR and CDR2 is FQNEAQ (reference sequence). The CDR3 covers 14 residues. The CDR3 spells CASSPPTGDYGYTF. The CDR3 coding sequence is TGTGCCAGCAGCCCCCCGACAGGGGACTATGGCTACACCTTC.

The chain recombines TRBV19 with TRBJ1-5; D not certain. Germline V gives CDR1 LNHDA, CDR2 SQIVND (reference sequence). Trimming took off 7 bases at V and 0 bases at J, with 13 bases between the two ends. The CDR3 consists of 15 residues. CDR3 sequence: CASKTRVISNQPQHF. For the CDR3, the DNA is TGTGCCAGTAAGACACGGGTCATTAGCAATCAGCCCCAGCATTTT.

The chain joins TRBV5-1 to TRBJ2-1, with TRBD2 matching over 9 bases. The CDR3 totals 15 residues. The junction had 8 bases not matched to a gene; V was cut back by 4 bases and J by 6 bases. CDR1 is SGHRS and CDR2 is YFSETQ in the germline V gene. CDR3 sequence (DNA): TGCGCCAGCAGCCTTGGCGCTAGCGGGGTCAATGAGCAGTTCTTC. This gives the protein CASSLGASGVNEQFF. The whole variable domain, filled in from reference TRBV5-1 and TRBJ2-1, reads KAGVTQTPRYLIKTRGQQVTLSCSPISGHRSVSWYQQTPGQGLQFLFEYFSETQRNKGNFPGRFSGRQFSNSRSEMNVSTLELGDSALYLCASSLGASGVNEQFFGPGTRLTVL.

A note on this clone: This sample also contains other DNA sequences that code for the same CDR3. The J gene is TRBJ2-7, the V gene TRBV27; D is undetermined. V lost 1 base and J 3 bases, leaving 7 bases between the germline ends. Germline V CDR1 and CDR2: MNHEY, SMNVEV (reference sequence). The CDR3 totals 13 residues. CDR3 sequence reads: CASSLLPLYEQYF. The CDR3 coding sequence is TGTGCCAGCAGTTTATTGCCCCTCTACGAGCAGTACTTC.

This chain connects TRBV13 to TRBJ1-3; unclear D gene. CDR1 PRHDT and CDR2 FYEKMQ come from the germline V gene (reference sequence). The CDR3 sequence is 15 residues long. Trimming took off 6 bases at V and 1 base at J, with 13 bases between the two ends. CDR3 region: CASRKTGLSGNTIYF. The CDR3 nucleotides are TGTGCCAGCAGGAAAACCGGCCTTTCTGGAAACACCATATATTTT.

This clone showed up just once. Other DNA sequences in this specimen translate into the identical CDR3. This chain joins TRBV18 and TRBJ2-5; no clear D gene. The CDR3 contains 13 residues. V was clipped by 0 bases and J by 5 bases, with 7 bases between them. Germline-derived CDR1 and CDR2 are KGHSH and LQKENI. The CDR3 nucleotides read TGTGCCAGCTCACCACCGGCCCGGGAGACCCAGTACTTC. This sequence encodes CASSPPARETQYF.

The rearrangement uses TRBV5-1 and TRBJ2-7, with D unresolved. The CDR3 is made up of 15 amino acids. Trimming took 0 bases from V and 0 from J, leaving 10 bases between them. Per the germline V gene, CDR1 is SGHRS and CDR2 is YFSETQ. This chain's CDR3 is CASSLVGPSSYEQYF. The DNA of the CDR3 is TGCGCCAGCAGCTTGGTCGGGCCCTCCTCCTACGAGCAGTACTTC.

V is TRBV20-1 and J is TRBJ2-7, with D unresolved. The length of the CDR3 is 11 residues. Trimming left V 3 bases short and J 6 bases short, with 9 bases between. Germline V gene sequence: CDR1 DFQATT, CDR2 SNEGSKA (reference sequence). CDR3 nucleotides: TGCAGTGCTAGTGACCAGCTCGAGCAGTACTTC. Translation gives CSASDQLEQYF.

The V and J genes are TRBV5-6 and TRBJ2-3; perhaps TRBD2 as D (5 bases). CDR1 and CDR2 (germline): SGHDT, YYEEEE. There are 14 residues in the CDR3. V was cut by 0 bases and J by 4 bases, with 9 bases left in between. DNA for the CDR3: TGTGCCAGCAGCTTGGGGGGAGTAGCAGATACGCAGTATTTT. Translated: CASSLGGVADTQYF.

The rearrangement links TRBV13 to TRBJ2-1; D is undetermined. V was clipped by 2 bases and J by 12 bases, with 14 bases between them. The germline V gene has CDR1 PRHDT and CDR2 FYEKMQ (reference sequence). The CDR3 sequence is 13 residues long. The CDR3 here is CASSLQLEVWQFF. As DNA, the CDR3 is TGTGCCAGCAGCTTACAATTAGAAGTTTGGCAGTTCTTC.

The V and J genes are TRBV18 and TRBJ2-5, with D possibly being TRBD2 (7 bases). The germline V gene encodes CDR1 KGHSH and CDR2 LQKENI. The germline V and J ends were trimmed by 4 bases and 3 bases, with 30 bases remaining between them. The length of the CDR3 is 20 residues. CDR3 loop: CASSQLNRAVGSGTKETQYF. The CDR3 DNA reads as TGTGCCAGCTCACAACTAAACAGGGCGGTCGGGAGCGGGACAAAAGAGACCCAGTACTTC.

With regard to this clone: The sample holds other DNA sequences that translate to the same CDR3. V and J are TRBV4-1 and TRBJ2-1; D possibly corresponds to TRBD2 (6 bases). V was trimmed by 1 base and J by 0 bases, leaving 10 bases between them. Germline values: CDR1 MGHRA, CDR2 YSYEKL. The CDR3 length is 16 residues. CDR3 nucleotide sequence: TGCGCCAGCAGCCAAGGTCCCGGGAGCTCCTACAATGAGCAGTTCTTC. It is translated as CASSQGPGSSYNEQFF.

This chain links TRBV19 with TRBJ1-1; 8 positions match TRBD1. The trim removed 6 bases at V and 7 bases at J, leaving 13 bases unmatched. The germline gives CDR1 LNHDA, CDR2 SQIVND (reference sequence). The CDR3 consists of 15 residues. The CDR3 is CASRWTGSGSVEAFF. In nucleotides, the CDR3 is TGTGCCAGTAGATGGACAGGGTCGGGGTCGGTTGAAGCTTTCTTT.

The rearrangement joins TRBV25-1 to TRBJ2-7; D gene unclear. This CDR3 is built from 13 residues. The germline gives CDR1 MGHDK, CDR2 SYGVNS. Trimming shortened V by 4 bases and J by 6 bases, and 13 bases separated the two germline ends. The CDR3 DNA sequence: TGTGCCAGCAGTGGCCTTCCCGGAACCGAGCAGTACTTC. It codes for CASSGLPGTEQYF.

DNA of the CDR3: TGTGCCAGTAGTTTAAGACAGGGCGAGCAGTACTTC. This gives the protein CASSLRQGEQYF. J is TRBJ2-7 and V is TRBV19; 7 nucleotides match TRBD1. After removal of 5 bases from V and 6 bases from J, the junction contained 4 bases not matched to a gene. Germline loops: CDR1 LNHDA, CDR2 SQIVND (reference sequence). CDR3 length: 12 amino acids.

The V gene is TRBV10-1, the J gene TRBJ2-7; 7 bases map to TRBD2. The length of the CDR3 is 13 residues. V dropped 4 bases and J dropped 9; count of bases not matched to a gene: 9. CDR1 WNHNN and CDR2 SYGVQD come from the germline V gene (reference sequence). CDR3 bases: TGCGCCAGCAGTGGTTACAGTACGGGAGGGCAGTACTTC. Its protein product is CASSGYSTGGQYF.

This chain links TRBV2 with TRBJ1-5, with TRBD1 matching over 7 bases. The germline V gene encodes CDR1 SNHLY and CDR2 FYNNEI. J lost 5 bases, V lost 7 bases, and 11 bases had no gene match. The CDR3 extends over 15 amino acids. CDR3 sequence (DNA): TGTGCCAGCACATACTCAGGACAGGATTATCAGCCCCAGCATTTT. It codes for CASTYSGQDYQPQHF.

The chain recombines TRBV7-9 with TRBJ2-3; D perhaps matches TRBD1 (5 bases). The CDR3 spans 15 residues. Trimming cost V 5 bases and J 1 base, with 13 bases left between them. Germline V gene data show CDR1 as SEHNR and CDR2 as FQNEAQ (reference sequence). CDR3 sequence: CASSDTGIRTDTQYF. Here the CDR3 DNA reads TGTGCCAGCAGCGATACAGGAATACGCACAGATACGCAGTATTTT.